The T cell receptor (beta chain) under discussion was sequenced for a study of healthy donors' naive CD4 and CD8 T cells. After removal of 0 bases from V and 7 bases from J, the junction contained 22 bases not matched to a gene. The CDR3 sequence is 20 residues long. Germline V lookup: CDR1 DFQATT, CDR2 SNEGSKA (reference sequence). Each TCR library used 450 to 600 ng of total RNA and a linear amplification protocol. One entry per CDR3 protein, called by TCRdb with MiXCR from the reads. Found here are 200,000 or so distinct CDR3 sequences, about 74% of them singletons; the top ten hold 2.3%. The source of this sequence is a pool of human donors in good health; the sample pools cells from several healthy donors. The chain carries TRBV20-1 and TRBJ2-5, with 11 bases fitting TRBD2. Sequencing was performed on naive CD4+ and CD8+ T cells sorted from blood, pooled from several donors. The CDR3 loop reads CSARDGRLAGSRGGWVTQYF. The CDR3 DNA reads TGCAGTGCTAGAGATGGTAGACTAGCGGGATCGAGAGGGGGTTGGGTGACCCAGTACTTC.